A single sample is the source of the 10 T cell receptor beta chains below, sequenced in a study of shared clonotypes between healthy human individuals. Measured with immunoSEQ multiplex PCR; TCRdb has only the in-frame clones, and not every one. The repertoire has 2 million to 2.5 million clones, 92% of them found once; the top ten carry 0.37%. Sequenced sample: naive CD4+ T cells from PBMCs. Indicated subset: CD45RA+ positively selected. These receptors all stem from a man aged 18 to 29 in good health. Some clones in this sample may be carry-over from other donors' samples.

The chain combines TRBV7-9 with TRBJ2-3; 7 bases line up with TRBD2. Trimming removed 1 base from V and 0 bases from J; junction bases left unmatched: 10. CDR1 SEHNR and CDR2 FQNEAQ come from the germline V gene (reference sequence). This CDR3 contains 18 residues. The chain's CDR3 is CASSLGSRGRRSTDTQYF. The CDR3 coding sequence is TGTGCCAGCAGCTTAGGTAGCCGCGGGAGACGTAGCACAGATACGCAGTATTTT.

The rearrangement links TRBV4-1 to TRBJ1-2; D is possibly TRBD1 (5 bases). Germline V gene lookup returns CDR1 MGHRA and CDR2 YSYEKL. The CDR3 spans 16 residues. Trimming took off 0 bases at V and 8 bases at J, with 19 bases between the two ends. CDR3 DNA: TGCGCCAGCAGCCAAGATTCGCAGGGCATTCTAATCGGCTACACCTTC. Its translation: CASSQDSQGILIGYTF.

J is TRBJ2-6 and V is TRBV18, with D perhaps matching TRBD1 (5 bases). CDR1 is KGHSH, CDR2 LQKENI, per germline. The V end was cut by 2 bases, the J end by 0 bases, with 11 bases between. This CDR3 is 17 amino acids long. CDR3 region: CASSPVIQASGANVLTF. DNA for the CDR3: TGTGCCAGCTCACCAGTAATACAGGCCTCTGGGGCCAACGTCCTGACTTTC.

This chain links TRBV25-1 with TRBJ1-2, with no clear D. Looked up from germline, CDR1 is MGHDK and CDR2 is SYGVNS. Trimming cost V 7 bases and J 10 bases, with 16 bases left between them. The CDR3 extends over 12 amino acids. CDR3 residues: CASTSPGATYTF. The CDR3 region has the DNA TGTGCCAGCACCTCACCCGGAGCGACCTACACCTTC.

There are a few counts of this clone. This chain links TRBV7-2 with TRBJ1-1; D is possibly TRBD1 (6 bases). The CDR3 extends over 14 amino acids. V was pared by 5 bases and J by 11 bases, with 21 bases between. Germline CDR1 reads SGHTA; CDR2 reads FQGNSA. CDR3 DNA sequence: TGTGCCAGCAGCGGATACAGGGACCCCTCGTATGCTTTCTTT. Its translation is CASSGYRDPSYAFF.

The chain recombines TRBV4-3 with TRBJ1-1; weak D call: TRBD1 (5 bases). V dropped 0 bases and J dropped 7 bases, with 12 bases sitting between them. The CDR3 spans 14 residues. Germline V lookup: CDR1 LGHNA, CDR2 YSLEER. This chain's CDR3 is CASSQEGGVVEAFF. For the CDR3, the DNA is TGCGCCAGCAGCCAAGAGGGAGGGGTGGTTGAAGCTTTCTTT.

The chain carries TRBV19 and TRBJ1-2, with a weak D call TRBD1 (5 bases). Between the trimmed V and J ends, which lost 6 bases and 5 bases, there was a span of 10 bases. The CDR3 covers 12 residues. Per germline, CDR1 LNHDA and CDR2 SQIVND (reference sequence). The CDR3 region has the DNA TGTGCCAGTAGGTTAAGACAGTATGGCTACACCTTC. Its protein product is CASRLRQYGYTF.

The genes are TRBV15 and TRBJ2-1, with 13 bases that match TRBD2. Trimming at V came to 5 bases and at J to 5 bases, leaving 9 bases not matched to a gene. Germline-derived CDR1 and CDR2 are LNHNV and YYDKDF (reference sequence). The CDR3 contains 17 residues. The CDR3 DNA reads as TGTGCCACCAGCTCAACCATGGGACTAGCGGGAAACAATGAGCAGTTCTTC. Protein: CATSSTMGLAGNNEQFF.

The chain couples TRBV4-1 to TRBJ2-7, with unresolved D. Trimming stripped 1 base from V and 4 bases from J, with 11 bases between. The CDR3 length is 14 residues. Germline V gene sequence: CDR1 MGHRA, CDR2 YSYEKL. CDR3 residues: CASSQGTYEYEQYF. Here the CDR3 DNA reads TGCGCCAGCAGCCAAGGGACGTACGAGTACGAGCAGTACTTC.

In this sample, this clone turned up a few times. The rearrangement uses TRBV4-1 and TRBJ1-3, with D possibly TRBD1 on 6 matching bases. The V and J ends lost 2 bases and 3 bases respectively, with 14 bases between them. The germline V gene encodes CDR1 MGHRA and CDR2 YSYEKL. This CDR3 spans 16 amino acids. CDR3 coding DNA: TGCGCCAGCAGCCAAATCGCAACAGGGTTTGGAAACACCATATATTTT. Amino acid sequence: CASSQIATGFGNTIYF.